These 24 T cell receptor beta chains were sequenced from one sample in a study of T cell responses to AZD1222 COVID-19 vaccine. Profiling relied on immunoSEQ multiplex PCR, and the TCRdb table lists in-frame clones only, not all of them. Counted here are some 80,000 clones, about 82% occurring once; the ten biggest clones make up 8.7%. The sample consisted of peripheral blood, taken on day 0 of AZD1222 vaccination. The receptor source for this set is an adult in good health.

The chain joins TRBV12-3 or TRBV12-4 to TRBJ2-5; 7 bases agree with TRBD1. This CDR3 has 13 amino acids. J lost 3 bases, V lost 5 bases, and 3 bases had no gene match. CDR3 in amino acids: CASSNRGEETQYF. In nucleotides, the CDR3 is TGTGCCAGCAGTAACAGGGGCGAAGAGACCCAGTACTTC.

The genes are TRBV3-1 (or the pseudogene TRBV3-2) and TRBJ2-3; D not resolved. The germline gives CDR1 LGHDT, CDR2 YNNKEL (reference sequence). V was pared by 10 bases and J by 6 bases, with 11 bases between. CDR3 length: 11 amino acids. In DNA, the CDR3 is TGTGCCACCTCCACTTCGGATACGCAGTATTTT. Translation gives CATSTSDTQYF.

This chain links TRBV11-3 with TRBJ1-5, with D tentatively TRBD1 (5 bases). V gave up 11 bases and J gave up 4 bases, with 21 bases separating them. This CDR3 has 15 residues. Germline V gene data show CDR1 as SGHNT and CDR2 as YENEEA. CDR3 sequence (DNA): TGTGCCCGTTTTGGGGCTCCCCTTGGGAATCAGCCCCAGCATTTT. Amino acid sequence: CARFGAPLGNQPQHF.

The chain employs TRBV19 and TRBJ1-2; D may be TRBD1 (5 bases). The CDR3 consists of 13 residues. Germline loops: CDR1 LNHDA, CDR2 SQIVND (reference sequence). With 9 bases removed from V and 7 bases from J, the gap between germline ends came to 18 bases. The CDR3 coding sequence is TGTGCCAGCGCAGTAGATTGGGGGTCTGGCTACACCTTC. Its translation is CASAVDWGSGYTF. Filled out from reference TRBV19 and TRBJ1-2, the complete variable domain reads DGGITQSPKYLFRKEGQNVTLSCEQNLNHDAMYWYRQDPGQGLRLIYYSQIVNDFQKGDIAEGYSVSREKKESFPLTVTSAQKNPTAFYLCASAVDWGSGYTFGSGTRLTVV.

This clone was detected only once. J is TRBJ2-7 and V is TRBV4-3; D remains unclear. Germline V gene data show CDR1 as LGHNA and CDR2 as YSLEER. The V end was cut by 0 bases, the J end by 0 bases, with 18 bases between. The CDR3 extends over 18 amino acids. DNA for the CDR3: TGCGCCAGCAGCCAAGACCCTCCGTTGACGGGTAGCTCCTACGAGCAGTACTTC. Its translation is CASSQDPPLTGSSYEQYF.

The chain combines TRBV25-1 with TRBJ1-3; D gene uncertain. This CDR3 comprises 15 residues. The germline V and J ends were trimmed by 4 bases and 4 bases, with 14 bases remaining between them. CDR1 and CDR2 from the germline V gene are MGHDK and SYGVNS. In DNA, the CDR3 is TGTGCCAGCAGTGTTGGCCCGGGTTTCGGAAACACCATATATTTT. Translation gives CASSVGPGFGNTIYF.

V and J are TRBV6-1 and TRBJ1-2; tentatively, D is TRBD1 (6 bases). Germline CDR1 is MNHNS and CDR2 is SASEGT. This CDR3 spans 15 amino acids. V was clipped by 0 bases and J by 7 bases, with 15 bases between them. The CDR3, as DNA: TGTGCCAGCAGTGAAGCCCCAGGGGTTCGGCGTGGCTACACCTTC. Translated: CASSEAPGVRRGYTF.

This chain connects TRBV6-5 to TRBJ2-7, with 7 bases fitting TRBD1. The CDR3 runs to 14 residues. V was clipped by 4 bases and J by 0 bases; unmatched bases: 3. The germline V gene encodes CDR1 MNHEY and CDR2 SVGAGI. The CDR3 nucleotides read TGTGCCAGCAGTTCTACAGGGGACTCCTACGAGCAGTACTTC. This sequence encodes CASSSTGDSYEQYF.

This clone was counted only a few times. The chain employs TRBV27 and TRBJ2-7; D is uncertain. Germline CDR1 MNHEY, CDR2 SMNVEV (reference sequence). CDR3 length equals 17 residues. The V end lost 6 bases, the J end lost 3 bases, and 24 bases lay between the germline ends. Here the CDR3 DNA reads TGTGCCAGCAGGCGAAGCGCCCCGGCCTTCGGGTACTACGAGCAGTACTTC. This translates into CASRRSAPAFGYYEQYF.

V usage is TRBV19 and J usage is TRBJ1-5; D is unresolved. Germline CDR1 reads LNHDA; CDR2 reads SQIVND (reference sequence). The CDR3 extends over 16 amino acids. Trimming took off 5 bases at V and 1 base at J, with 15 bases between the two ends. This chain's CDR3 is CASSGSAGRSNQPQHF. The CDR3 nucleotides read TGTGCCAGTAGTGGGTCCGCGGGCAGGAGCAATCAGCCCCAGCATTTT.

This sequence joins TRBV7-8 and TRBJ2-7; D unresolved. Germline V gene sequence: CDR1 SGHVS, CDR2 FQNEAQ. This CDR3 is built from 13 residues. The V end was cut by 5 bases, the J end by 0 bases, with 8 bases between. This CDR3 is CASSPSVSYEQYF. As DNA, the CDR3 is TGTGCCAGCAGCCCGTCAGTCTCCTACGAGCAGTACTTC.

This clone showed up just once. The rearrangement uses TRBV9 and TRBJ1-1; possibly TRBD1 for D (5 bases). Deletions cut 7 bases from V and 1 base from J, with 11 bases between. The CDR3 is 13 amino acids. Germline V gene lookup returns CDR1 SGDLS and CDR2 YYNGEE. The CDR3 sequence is CASSREANTEAFF. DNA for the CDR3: TGTGCCAGCTCCAGGGAGGCGAACACTGAAGCTTTCTTT.

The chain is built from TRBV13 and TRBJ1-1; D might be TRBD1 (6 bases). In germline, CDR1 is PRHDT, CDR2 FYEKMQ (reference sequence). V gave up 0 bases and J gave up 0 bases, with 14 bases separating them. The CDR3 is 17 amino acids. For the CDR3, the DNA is TGTGCCAGCAGCTTAGGCCGCAGGGGAAGGGTGAACACTGAAGCTTTCTTT. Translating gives CASSLGRRGRVNTEAFF. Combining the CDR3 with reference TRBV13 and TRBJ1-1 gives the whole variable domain AAGVIQSPRHLIKEKRETATLKCYPIPRHDTVYWYQQGPGQDPQFLISFYEKMQSDKGSIPDRFSAQQFSDYHSELNMSSLELGDSALYFCASSLGRRGRVNTEAFFGQGTRLTVV.

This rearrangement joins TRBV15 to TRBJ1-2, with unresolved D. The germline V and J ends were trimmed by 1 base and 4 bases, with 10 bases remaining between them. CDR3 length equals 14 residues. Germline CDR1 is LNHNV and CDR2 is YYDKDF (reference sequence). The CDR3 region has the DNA TGTGCCACCAGCAGAGGGACGGTGGGCTATGGCTACACCTTC. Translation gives CATSRGTVGYGYTF.

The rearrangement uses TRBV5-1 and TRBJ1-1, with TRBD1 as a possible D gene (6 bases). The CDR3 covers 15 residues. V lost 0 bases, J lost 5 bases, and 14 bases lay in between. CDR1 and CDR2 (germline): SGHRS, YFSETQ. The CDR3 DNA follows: TGCGCCAGCAGCTTGGTTCAGATGACAGGAACTGAAGCTTTCTTT. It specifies CASSLVQMTGTEAFF.

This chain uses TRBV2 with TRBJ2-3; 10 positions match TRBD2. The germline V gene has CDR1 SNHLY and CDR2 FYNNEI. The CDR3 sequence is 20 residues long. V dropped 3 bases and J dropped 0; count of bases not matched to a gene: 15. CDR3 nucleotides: TGTGCCAGCAGTGACCCCCCCCAAGAGGTAGCGGGGGGTAGCACAGATACGCAGTATTTT. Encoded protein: CASSDPPQEVAGGSTDTQYF.

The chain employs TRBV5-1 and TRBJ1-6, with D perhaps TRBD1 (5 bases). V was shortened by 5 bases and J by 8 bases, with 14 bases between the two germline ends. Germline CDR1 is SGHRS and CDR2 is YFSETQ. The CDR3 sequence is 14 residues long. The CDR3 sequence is CASRFGTTDSPLHF. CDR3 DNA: TGCGCCAGCAGGTTTGGGACCACGGATTCACCCCTCCACTTT. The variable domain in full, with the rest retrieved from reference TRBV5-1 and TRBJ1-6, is KAGVTQTPRYLIKTRGQQVTLSCSPISGHRSVSWYQQTPGQGLQFLFEYFSETQRNKGNFPGRFSGRQFSNSRSEMNVSTLELGDSALYLCASRFGTTDSPLHFGNGTRLTVT.

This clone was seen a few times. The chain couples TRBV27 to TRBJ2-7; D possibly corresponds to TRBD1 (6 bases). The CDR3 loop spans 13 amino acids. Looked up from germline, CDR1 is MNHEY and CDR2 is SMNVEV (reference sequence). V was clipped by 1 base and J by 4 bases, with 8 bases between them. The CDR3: CASSLFQGYEQYF. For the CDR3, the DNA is TGTGCCAGCAGTTTATTTCAGGGGTACGAGCAGTACTTC.

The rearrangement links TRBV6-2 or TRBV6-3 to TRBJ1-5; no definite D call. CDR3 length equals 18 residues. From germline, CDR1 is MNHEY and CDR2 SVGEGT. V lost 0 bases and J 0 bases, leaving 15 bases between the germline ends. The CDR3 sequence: CASSYSGPYPSSNQPQHF. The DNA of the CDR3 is TGTGCCAGCAGTTACTCAGGGCCATACCCCTCTAGCAATCAGCCCCAGCATTTT.

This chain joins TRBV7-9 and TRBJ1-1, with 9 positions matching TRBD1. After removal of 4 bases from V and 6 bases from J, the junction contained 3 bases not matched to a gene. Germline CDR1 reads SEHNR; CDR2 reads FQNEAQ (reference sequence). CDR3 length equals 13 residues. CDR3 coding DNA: TGTGCCAGCAGCTCGGACAGGGGAGCTGAAGCTTTCTTT. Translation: CASSSDRGAEAFF.

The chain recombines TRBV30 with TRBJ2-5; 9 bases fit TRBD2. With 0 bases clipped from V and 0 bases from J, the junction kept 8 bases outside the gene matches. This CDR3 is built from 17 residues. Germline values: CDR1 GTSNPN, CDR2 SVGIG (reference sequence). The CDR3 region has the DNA TGTGCCTGGAGTGTAGGCAGCGGGGGGACGTACCAAGAGACCCAGTACTTC. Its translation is CAWSVGSGGTYQETQYF.

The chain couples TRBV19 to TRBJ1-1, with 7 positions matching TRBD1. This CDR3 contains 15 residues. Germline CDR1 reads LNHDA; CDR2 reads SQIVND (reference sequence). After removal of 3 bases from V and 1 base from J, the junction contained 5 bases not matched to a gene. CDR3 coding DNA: TGTGCCAGTAGTATCGGGGACAGCGGGAACACTGAAGCTTTCTTT. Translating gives CASSIGDSGNTEAFF.

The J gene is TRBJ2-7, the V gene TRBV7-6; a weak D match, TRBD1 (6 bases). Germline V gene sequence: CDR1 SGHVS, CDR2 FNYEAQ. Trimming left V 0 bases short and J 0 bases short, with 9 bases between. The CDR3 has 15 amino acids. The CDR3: CASSLAGGVSYEQYF. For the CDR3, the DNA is TGTGCCAGCAGCTTAGCAGGGGGAGTCTCCTACGAGCAGTACTTC.

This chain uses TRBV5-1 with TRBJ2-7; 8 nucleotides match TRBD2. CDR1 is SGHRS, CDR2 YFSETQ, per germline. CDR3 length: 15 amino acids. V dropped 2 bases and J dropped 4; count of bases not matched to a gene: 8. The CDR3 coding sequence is TGCGCCAGCAGCTTTGACGGACTAGCCGATTACGAGCAGTACTTC. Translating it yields CASSFDGLADYEQYF. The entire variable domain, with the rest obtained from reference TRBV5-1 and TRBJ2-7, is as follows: KAGVTQTPRYLIKTRGQQVTLSCSPISGHRSVSWYQQTPGQGLQFLFEYFSETQRNKGNFPGRFSGRQFSNSRSEMNVSTLELGDSALYLCASSFDGLADYEQYFGPGTRLTVT.